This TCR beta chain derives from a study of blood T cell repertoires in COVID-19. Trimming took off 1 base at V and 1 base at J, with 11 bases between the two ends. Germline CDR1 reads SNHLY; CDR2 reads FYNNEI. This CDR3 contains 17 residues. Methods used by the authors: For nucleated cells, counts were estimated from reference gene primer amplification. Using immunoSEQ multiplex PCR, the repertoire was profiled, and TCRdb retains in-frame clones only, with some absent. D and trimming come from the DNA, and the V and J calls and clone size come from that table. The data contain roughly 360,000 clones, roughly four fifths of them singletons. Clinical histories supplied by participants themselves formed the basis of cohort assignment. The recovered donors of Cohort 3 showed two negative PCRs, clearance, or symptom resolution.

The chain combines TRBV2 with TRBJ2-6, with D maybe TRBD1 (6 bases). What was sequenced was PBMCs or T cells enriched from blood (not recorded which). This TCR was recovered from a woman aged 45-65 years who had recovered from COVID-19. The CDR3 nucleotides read TGTGCCAGCAGTGAAGGAGGGGGTGTATCTGGGGCCAACGTCCTGACTTTC. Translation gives CASSEGGGVSGANVLTF.